This record looks at one T cell receptor beta chain sequence and its context. The target antigen is unknown. This sample was taken from a study of OX40 agonist ivuxolimab in advanced cancers. The germline CDR1 and CDR2 sequences are MDHEN and SYDVKM. This CDR3 is built from 14 residues. Any history of autoimmune disease or systemic immunosuppression disqualified patients. Baseline, cycle 4 day 1, and cycle 7 day 1 were the blood sampling points. Generated by immunoSEQ multiplex PCR, the TCRdb table keeps only in-frame clones and is missing some. The sample holds about 51,000 clones, around 77% seen once. Study conclusions and caveats: On average, CD8+ T cells had more expanded clones than CD4+. Clonal expansion by week 6 occurred in CD4+ and CD8+ blood T cells (at 0.1 to 3.0 mg/kg).

This specimen consisted of CD4+ or CD8+ T cells sorted from blood, obtained in a trial of the OX40 agonist ivuxolimab. This chain connects TRBV28 to TRBJ1-2; TRBD1 aligns across 12 bases. This receptor was taken from an adult with an advanced solid tumor such as melanoma, head and neck, liver or kidney cancer. CDR3 loop: CAVGQGAVNYGYTF. CDR3 in DNA: TGTGCAGTGGGACAGGGGGCGGTGAACTATGGCTACACCTTC.